Listed here are 26 T cell receptor beta chains from one sample, sequenced in a study of CD8 T cells in ankylosing spondylitis. TCRdb reanalysed the 5' RACE reads using MiXCR and keeps one entry per CDR3 protein. The data show 240,000 or so distinct CDR3 sequences, around 10% seen once. The sample was blood, either unsorted or a sorted T cell fraction (not recorded which). These TCRs come from a male donor with ankylosing spondylitis or in good health (not recorded which).

The table lists this clonotype with many counts. The chain recombines TRBV3-1 with TRBJ1-1, with 9 bases fitting TRBD1. This CDR3 region has 15 residues. V was clipped by 1 base and J by 4 bases; unmatched bases: 4. The V gene's germline CDR1 is LGHDT and CDR2 YNNKEL (reference sequence). The CDR3 bases are TGTGCCAGCAGCCAAGTAACAGGGGGCCTCACTGAAGCTTTCTTT. Translated, it gives CASSQVTGGLTEAFF.

This rearrangement joins TRBV7-8 to TRBJ2-1; D not resolved. V dropped 1 base and J dropped 6 bases, with 19 bases sitting between them. In germline, CDR1 is SGHVS, CDR2 FQNEAQ. The CDR3 contains 17 residues. The CDR3 DNA is TGTGCCAGCAGCTTAGGTCGGAACGGGCGAAAGTCCAATGAGCAGTTCTTC. This sequence encodes CASSLGRNGRKSNEQFF.

This clonotype was counted ten times or more. The rearrangement links TRBV20-1 to TRBJ1-6, with D possibly TRBD1 on 6 matching bases. The V end lost 2 bases, the J end lost 0 bases, and 17 bases lay between the germline ends. CDR1 and CDR2 from the germline V gene are DFQATT and SNEGSKA (reference sequence). The CDR3 runs to 18 residues. The CDR3 spells CSARLTSQGSSYNSPLHF. In DNA form, the CDR3 reads TGCAGTGCTAGACTAACCTCACAGGGCAGCTCCTATAATTCACCCCTCCACTTT.

The chain carries TRBV7-2 and TRBJ2-7; D might be TRBD1 (5 bases). The V gene lost 3 bases and the J gene lost 6 bases, with 12 bases spanning the gap. Looked up from germline, CDR1 is SGHTA and CDR2 is FQGNSA. The CDR3 has 13 residues. The CDR3 bases are TGTGCCAGCAGCTTTTCTGGGGCCGGCGAGCAGTACTTC. It specifies CASSFSGAGEQYF. Supplemented by reference TRBV7-2 and TRBJ2-7, the full variable domain reads GAGVSQSPSNKVTEKGKDVELRCDPISGHTALYWYRQSLGQGLEFLIYFQGNSAPDKSGLPSDRFSAERTGGSVSTLTIQRTQQEDSAVYLCASSFSGAGEQYFGPGTRLTVT.

This clonotype was observed a few times. The V gene is TRBV15, the J gene TRBJ1-1; TRBD1 might be the D (5 bases). The V and J ends lost 0 bases and 7 bases respectively, with 9 bases between them. This CDR3 has 13 amino acids. The germline V gene has CDR1 LNHNV and CDR2 YYDKDF (reference sequence). CDR3 sequence reads: CATSREGQGEAFF. In DNA, the CDR3 is TGTGCCACCAGCAGAGAGGGTCAGGGTGAAGCTTTCTTT.

This clonotype has only one observation. The chain combines TRBV7-9 with TRBJ2-1; D is uncertain. There are 16 residues in the CDR3. CDR1 and CDR2 from the germline V gene are SEHNR and FQNEAQ (reference sequence). The V end lost 2 bases, the J end lost 6 bases, and 17 bases lay between the germline ends. The CDR3 here is CASSLLDWLSSNEQFF. DNA for the CDR3: TGTGCCAGCAGCTTACTCGACTGGCTTTCATCCAATGAGCAGTTCTTC. The variable domain in full, with the rest retrieved from reference TRBV7-9 and TRBJ2-1, is DTGVSQNPRHKITKRGQNVTFRCDPISEHNRLYWYRQTLGQGPEFLTYFQNEAQLEKSRLLSDRFSAERPKGSFSTLEIQRTEQGDSAMYLCASSLLDWLSSNEQFFGPGTRLTVL.

There are many counts of this clonotype. This chain joins TRBV28 and TRBJ2-7; no clear D. V was cut by 3 bases and J by 6 bases, with 12 bases left in between. The CDR3 spans 13 residues. Germline V gene lookup returns CDR1 MDHEN and CDR2 SYDVKM. CDR3 in amino acids: CASSFPPTGEQYF. The CDR3 DNA reads as TGTGCCAGCAGTTTCCCACCCACGGGCGAGCAGTACTTC. The whole variable domain, filled in from reference TRBV28 and TRBJ2-7, reads DVKVTQSSRYLVKRTGEKVFLECVQDMDHENMFWYRQDPGLGLRLIYFSYDVKMKEKGDIPEGYSVSREKKERFSLILESASTNQTSMYLCASSFPPTGEQYFGPGTRLTVT.

This clonotype appeared a few times. This rearrangement joins TRBV7-2 to TRBJ2-3; 10 bases line up with TRBD2. Germline loops: CDR1 SGHTA, CDR2 FQGNSA. Germline trimming cut 5 bases from V and 1 base from J; bases unmatched to any gene: 3. The CDR3 consists of 15 residues. The CDR3, as DNA: TGTGCCAGCAGCCGCGGGACTAGCGGCACAGATACGCAGTATTTT. Its protein is CASSRGTSGTDTQYF.

The rearrangement joins TRBV7-2 to TRBJ2-3; possibly TRBD2 for D (6 bases). CDR1 is SGHTA, CDR2 FQGNSA, per germline. The V end lost 5 bases, the J end lost 4 bases, and 13 bases lay between the germline ends. This CDR3 spans 14 amino acids. The CDR3 loop reads CASSPGPSADTQYF. The DNA for the CDR3 is TGTGCCAGCAGCCCGGGACCTAGCGCAGATACGCAGTATTTT.

This clonotype occurred many times. The chain combines TRBV21-1 with TRBJ2-7. TRBV21-1 is tagged as a pseudogene. The CDR3 extends over 13 amino acids. The CDR3 DNA is TGTGCCAGCAGCAAAGTATCCGGTCTCGAGCAGTACTTC. It codes for CASSKVSGLEQYF.

This clonotype occurred a few times. The chain carries TRBV7-9 and TRBJ2-7, with D unclear. V dropped 3 bases and J dropped 5 bases, with 5 bases sitting between them. Germline values: CDR1 SEHNR, CDR2 FQNEAQ (reference sequence). The length of the CDR3 is 11 residues. The CDR3, as DNA: TGTGCCAGCAGCTTTCAGCACGAGCAGTACTTC. Encoded protein: CASSFQHEQYF.

The table lists this clonotype with many counts. For the CDR3, the DNA is TGCGCCAGCAGCTTGGTCGCGGGGGGGGATTGGAATGAGCAGTTCTTC. Encoded protein: CASSLVAGGDWNEQFF. The V call is TRBV5-1, the J call TRBJ2-1, with 9 bases aligning to TRBD2. Trimming at V came to 0 bases and at J to 7 bases, leaving 8 bases not matched to a gene. The germline V gene encodes CDR1 SGHRS and CDR2 YFSETQ. The length of the CDR3 is 16 residues.

This clonotype was detected a few times. The chain has TRBV2 and TRBJ1-1; possibly TRBD1 for D (6 bases). This CDR3 comprises 11 residues. Germline lookup yields CDR1 SNHLY and CDR2 FYNNEI. With 8 bases removed from V and 9 bases from J, the gap between germline ends came to 13 bases. The CDR3 DNA follows: TGTGCCAGCGGCGCGGACAGCCAAGCTTTCTTT. Its protein product is CASGADSQAFF.

This clonotype occurred a few times. The chain links TRBV6-2 or TRBV6-3 to TRBJ2-2; 9 nucleotides match TRBD2. CDR1 and CDR2 from the germline V gene are MNHEY and SVGEGT. J was trimmed by 4 bases and V by 2 bases; bases with no gene match: 17. The CDR3 is 20 amino acids. CDR3 protein: CASSYGPGGGAIVGTGELFF. The CDR3 bases are TGTGCCAGCAGTTACGGTCCCGGCGGGGGGGCGATAGTAGGCACCGGGGAGCTGTTTTTT.

This sequence joins TRBV2 and TRBJ1-4; 7 bases are a match to TRBD1. Germline CDR1 is SNHLY and CDR2 is FYNNEI. There are 13 residues in the CDR3. V was pared by 4 bases and J by 7 bases, with 3 bases of the junction left unmatched. In DNA form, the CDR3 reads TGTGCCAGCAGTGTCAGGGGGGCTGAAAAACTGTTTTTT. Its protein product is CASSVRGAEKLFF.

The V and J genes are TRBV6-5 and TRBJ1-5, with TRBD1 matching over 9 bases. The V segment lost 4 bases and the J segment 0 bases; nucleotides outside the gene matches: 4. The V gene's germline CDR1 is MNHEY and CDR2 SVGAGI. CDR3 length equals 16 residues. The DNA for the CDR3 is TGTGCCAGCAGTTCCGGGACAGGGACTAGCAATCAGCCCCAGCATTTT. Translating gives CASSSGTGTSNQPQHF.

The sample holds many counts of this clonotype. V usage is TRBV5-5 and J usage is TRBJ1-2, with D possibly TRBD1 on 5 matching bases. The CDR3 loop spans 18 amino acids. Germline assignment: CDR1 SGHKS and CDR2 YYEKEE (reference sequence). V was clipped by 2 bases and J by 1 base, with 21 bases between them. Here the CDR3 DNA reads TGTGCCAGCAGCTTTCTGTCGGGACCGACGAATTTTAACTATGGCTACACCTTC. Translating it yields CASSFLSGPTNFNYGYTF.

This clonotype was counted at least ten times. This chain links TRBV20-1 with TRBJ2-7; no clear D. Germline V gene sequence: CDR1 DFQATT, CDR2 SNEGSKA (reference sequence). The CDR3 extends over 11 amino acids. V was cut by 6 bases and J by 5 bases, with 11 bases left in between. The DNA of the CDR3 is TGCAGTGCCCGCACGGCAGACGAGCAGTACTTC. This gives the protein CSARTADEQYF.

This clonotype showed up just a few times. CDR3 coding DNA: TGTGCCAGCAGCCCTCCGGGACTTAACTACAATGAGCAGTTCTTC. Protein: CASSPPGLNYNEQFF. The chain couples TRBV7-3 to TRBJ2-1; tentative D call: TRBD2 (6 bases). This CDR3 region has 15 residues. Per the germline V gene, CDR1 is SGHTA and CDR2 is FQGTGA. Trimming left V 5 bases short and J 3 bases short, with 14 bases between.

There are many counts of this clonotype. This rearrangement joins TRBV15 to TRBJ1-1, with D unclear. Per the germline V gene, CDR1 is LNHNV and CDR2 is YYDKDF (reference sequence). This CDR3 has 14 amino acids. V lost 0 bases and J lost 4, with 9 bases in between. The CDR3 DNA is TGTGCCACCAGCAGAGAAAGGGATACCACTGAAGCTTTCTTT. It codes for CATSRERDTTEAFF.

This clonotype was seen ten or more times. The rearrangement uses TRBV10-2 and TRBJ2-1, with TRBD1 matching 7 bases. CDR3 length equals 14 residues. V shed 6 bases, J shed 6 bases, and the junction held 8 bases outside the gene matches. The germline CDR1 and CDR2 sequences are WSHSY and SAAADI. The DNA of the CDR3 is TGCGCCAGCAGGGATCGACAGGGAAGCAATGAGCAGTTCTTC. It encodes CASRDRQGSNEQFF.

This clonotype was seen a few times. The CDR3 DNA sequence: TGCGCCAGCAGCCCAGGGACTACTCGTGGGGAGACCCAGTACTTC. Protein: CASSPGTTRGETQYF. The chain carries TRBV5-1 and TRBJ2-5, with 7 bases lining up with TRBD2. Germline loops: CDR1 SGHRS, CDR2 YFSETQ. V was clipped by 4 bases and J by 5 bases; unmatched bases: 11. The CDR3 consists of 15 residues.

This clonotype occurred a few times. The J gene is TRBJ2-4, the V gene TRBV12-3 or TRBV12-4; 9 bases are shared with TRBD2. The J segment lost 0 bases and the V segment lost 5 bases, leaving 5 bases of the junction unmatched. The CDR3 covers 16 residues. The CDR3 nucleotides read TGTGCCAGCAGTGGGGGACTAGCTCTAGCCAAAAACATTCAGTACTTC. This gives the protein CASSGGLALAKNIQYF.

This clonotype occurred many times. The gene calls are TRBV12-3 or TRBV12-4 and TRBJ2-3, with D perhaps TRBD2 (6 bases). The CDR3 covers 14 residues. V lost 3 bases and J 2 bases, leaving 9 bases between the germline ends. This CDR3 reads CASSLGLDTDTQYF. For the CDR3, the DNA is TGTGCCAGCAGTTTGGGACTGGACACAGATACGCAGTATTTT.

This clonotype was seen at least ten times. The gene calls are TRBV3-1 and TRBJ2-7; D is unresolved. V gave up 0 bases and J gave up 2 bases, with 14 bases separating them. Germline lookup yields CDR1 LGHDT and CDR2 YNNKEL (reference sequence). This CDR3 has 16 amino acids. Here the CDR3 reads CASSQDLRRHPYEQYF. The CDR3 nucleotides read TGTGCCAGCAGCCAAGATCTGCGGAGACATCCCTACGAGCAGTACTTC.

This clonotype was seen only a few times. This chain connects TRBV7-8 to TRBJ2-3, with TRBD2 matching 10 bases. The CDR3 has 18 residues. Germline CDR1 reads SGHVS; CDR2 reads FQNEAQ. V lost 5 bases to trimming and J lost 4 bases; unmatched junction nucleotides: 15. CDR3 in amino acids: CASSLRRISGRRPDTQYF. The CDR3 DNA reads TGTGCCAGCAGCCTACGCCGGATTAGCGGGAGGCGTCCAGATACGCAGTATTTT.